This is a list of T cell receptor beta chains from one sample in a study of T cell responses to AZD1222 COVID-19 vaccine. Profiled with immunoSEQ multiplex PCR; TCRdb holds only in-frame clones, not every one. This sample yields approximately 99,000 clones, of which about 82% are seen a single time; under 4% belongs to the top ten. This material consisted of peripheral blood, taken on day 0 of AZD1222 vaccination. The origin of the receptors is an adult in good health. CDR3s leave out the opening cysteine and the closing phenylalanine or tryptophan. Fields, in order: clone size, V gene, CDR3 protein. The size of a clone is reported for some rows only, either as once, few or many, or as a class for expanded clones.

NA TRBV18 ASSPQGRGTGELF
once TRBV30 AWRTGGPSYEQY
NA TRBV7-2 ASSLGLARANEQF
NA TRBV9 ASSVGPGAF
NA TRBV6-5 ATGEGGGHTGELF
NA TRBV5-4 ASSLNGQYNEQF
few TRBV27 ATAEQGIHYNEQF
NA TRBV18 ASSGGGGGNQPQH
NA TRBV11-2 ASSLGNTDTQY
NA TRBV19 ASSITGDYEQY
once TRBV6-5 ASSNGQVVNSPLH
once TRBV7-2 ASSAPSPSPREQY
NA TRBV6-5 ASISNTEAF
NA TRBV15 ATSRDGWGQGLNTGELF
NA TRBV25-1 ASTHPRESDSSYNEQF
NA TRBV3-1/TRBV3-2 ASSQSGGARGEQY
NA TRBV10-3 AISESGGANEQF
NA TRBV25-1 ASNPDRGGEKLF
NA TRBV4-1 ASSPGRGNYGYT